This T cell receptor beta chain was sequenced during a study of T cell clones after liver transplantation. The overall study: TCRbeta sequencing after a pre-transplant mixed lymphocyte reaction identified graft-donor-reactive clones, later tracked in post-transplant blood.

Germline-derived CDR1 and CDR2 are SGHKS and YYEKEE (reference sequence). CDR3 length: 15 amino acids. J lost 1 base, V lost 0 bases, and 4 bases had no gene match. Clones were read by immunoSEQ multiplex PCR, and TCRdb kept only the in-frame ones, dropping some. In the table there are nearly 55,000 clones, approximately 84% of which are singletons. Unstimulated PBMCs were sorted into CD3+CD4+ and CD3+CD8+ populations. The chain joins TRBV5-5 to TRBJ2-7, with 7 bases fitting TRBD1. Material: CD4+ T cells from blood, obtained before liver transplant. The origin of this receptor is a human donor who received a liver transplant. CDR3 in DNA: TGTGCCAGCAGCTTGGCCGGGACAGTTTCCTACGAGCAGTACTTC. Translated, it gives CASSLAGTVSYEQYF.